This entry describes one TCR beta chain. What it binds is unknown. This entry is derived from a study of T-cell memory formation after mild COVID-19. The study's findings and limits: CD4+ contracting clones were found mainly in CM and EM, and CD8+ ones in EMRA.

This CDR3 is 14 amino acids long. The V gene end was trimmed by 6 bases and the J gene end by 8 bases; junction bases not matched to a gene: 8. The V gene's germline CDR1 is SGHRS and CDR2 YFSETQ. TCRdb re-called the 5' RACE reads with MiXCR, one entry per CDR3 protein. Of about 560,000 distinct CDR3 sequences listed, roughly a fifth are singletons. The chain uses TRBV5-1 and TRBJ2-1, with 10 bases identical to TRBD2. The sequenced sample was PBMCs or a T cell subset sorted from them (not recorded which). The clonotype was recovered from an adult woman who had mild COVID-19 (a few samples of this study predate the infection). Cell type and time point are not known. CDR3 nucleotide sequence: TGCGCCAGCACCCTGACTAGCGGGCCCGATGAGCAGTTCTTC. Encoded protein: CASTLTSGPDEQFF.